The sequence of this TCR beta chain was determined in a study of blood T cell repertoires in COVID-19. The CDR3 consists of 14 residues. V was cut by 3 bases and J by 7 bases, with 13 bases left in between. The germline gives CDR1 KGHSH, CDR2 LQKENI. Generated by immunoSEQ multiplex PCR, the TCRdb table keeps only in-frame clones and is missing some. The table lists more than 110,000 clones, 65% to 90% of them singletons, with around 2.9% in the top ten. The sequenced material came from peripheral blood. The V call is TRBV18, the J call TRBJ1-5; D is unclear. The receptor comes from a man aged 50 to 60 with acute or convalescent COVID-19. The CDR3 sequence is CASSPGSDSQPQHF. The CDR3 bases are TGTGCCAGCTCACCCGGGTCGGACTCCCAGCCCCAGCATTTT.